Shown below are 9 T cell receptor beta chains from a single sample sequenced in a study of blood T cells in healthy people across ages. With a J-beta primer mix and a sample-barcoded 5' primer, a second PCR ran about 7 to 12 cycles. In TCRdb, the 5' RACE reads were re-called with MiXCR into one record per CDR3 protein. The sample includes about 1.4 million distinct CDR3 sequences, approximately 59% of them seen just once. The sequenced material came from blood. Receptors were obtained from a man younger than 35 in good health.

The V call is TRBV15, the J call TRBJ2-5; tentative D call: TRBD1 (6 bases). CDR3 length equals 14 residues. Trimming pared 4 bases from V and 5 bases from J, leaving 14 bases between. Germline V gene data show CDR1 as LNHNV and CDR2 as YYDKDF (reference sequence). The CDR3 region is CATSMGQGRETQYF. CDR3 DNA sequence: TGTGCCACCAGCATGGGACAAGGTCGGGAGACCCAGTACTTC.

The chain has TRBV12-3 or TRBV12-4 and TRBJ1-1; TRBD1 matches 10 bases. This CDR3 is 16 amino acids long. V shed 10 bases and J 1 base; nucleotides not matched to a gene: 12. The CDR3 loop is CATLWTGGGKNTEAFF. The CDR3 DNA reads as TGTGCCACCTTATGGACAGGGGGTGGAAAGAACACTGAAGCTTTCTTT.

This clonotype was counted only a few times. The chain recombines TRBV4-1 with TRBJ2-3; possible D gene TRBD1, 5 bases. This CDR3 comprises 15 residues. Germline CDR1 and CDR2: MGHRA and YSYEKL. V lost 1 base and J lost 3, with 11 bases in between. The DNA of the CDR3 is TGCGCCAGCAGCCAAGGCAGGGCCCTTACAGATACGCAGTATTTT. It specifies CASSQGRALTDTQYF.

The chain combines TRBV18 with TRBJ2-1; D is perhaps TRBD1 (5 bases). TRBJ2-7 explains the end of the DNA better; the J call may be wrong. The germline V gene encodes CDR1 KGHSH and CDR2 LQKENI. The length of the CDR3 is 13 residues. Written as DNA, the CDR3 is TGTGCCAGCTCACCCTCTAGGGGCAGCGAGCAGTACTTC. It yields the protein CASSPSRGSEQYF.

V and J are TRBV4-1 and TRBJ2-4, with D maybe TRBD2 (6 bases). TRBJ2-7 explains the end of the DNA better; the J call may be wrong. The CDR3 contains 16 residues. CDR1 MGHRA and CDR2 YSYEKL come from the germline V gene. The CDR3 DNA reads TGCGCCAGCAGCCAGATACTGACTAGTGCCCGCTACGAGCAGTACTTC. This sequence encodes CASSQILTSARYEQYF.

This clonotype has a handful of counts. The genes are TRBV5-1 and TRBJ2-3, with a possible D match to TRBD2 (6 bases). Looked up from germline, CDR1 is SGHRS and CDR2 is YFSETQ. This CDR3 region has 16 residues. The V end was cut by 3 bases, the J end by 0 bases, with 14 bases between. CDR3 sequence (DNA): TGCGCCAGCAGCTCCGAGGGGAGGATCAGCACAGATACGCAGTATTTT. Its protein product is CASSSEGRISTDTQYF.

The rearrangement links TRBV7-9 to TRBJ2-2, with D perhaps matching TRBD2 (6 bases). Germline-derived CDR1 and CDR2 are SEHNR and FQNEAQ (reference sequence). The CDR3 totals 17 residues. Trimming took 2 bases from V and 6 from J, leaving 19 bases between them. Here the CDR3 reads CASSLRFDQRVAGELFF. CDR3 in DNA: TGTGCCAGCAGCTTACGTTTCGACCAGCGGGTGGCCGGGGAGCTGTTTTTT.

This chain's CDR3 is CASSATDRLGQFF. CDR3 nucleotides: TGTGCCAGTAGTGCCACGGACCGGTTGGGGCAGTTCTTC. This chain links TRBV19 with TRBJ2-1; the D is unclear. This CDR3 has 13 amino acids. V lost 5 bases and J 12 bases, leaving 17 bases between the germline ends. Per the germline V gene, CDR1 is LNHDA and CDR2 is SQIVND (reference sequence).

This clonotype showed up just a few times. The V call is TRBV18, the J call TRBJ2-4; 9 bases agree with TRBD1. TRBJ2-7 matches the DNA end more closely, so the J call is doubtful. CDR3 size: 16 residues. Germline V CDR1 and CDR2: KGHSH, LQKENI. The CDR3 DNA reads TGTGCCAGCTCACTAACCCCGGGACAGGGTGACTACGAGCAGTACTTC. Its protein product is CASSLTPGQGDYEQYF.